Only one count was recorded for the clone carrying this TCR beta chain. Its antigen is unidentified. The protocol was immunoSEQ multiplex PCR, while the TCRdb copy is restricted to in-frame clones and leaves out a portion. Counted here are roughly 2.2 million clones, over 90% occurring once; the ten biggest clones make up 0.35% to 0.5%. Nashville, Tennessee was home to all donors, who were Caucasian adults. The entry originates in a study of shared clonotypes between healthy human individuals. Regarding the study as a whole: Naive subsets typically showed greater estimated richness than memory subsets.

V lost 3 bases, J lost 6 bases, and 14 bases lay in between. Germline V gene data show CDR1 as MNHEY and CDR2 as SMNVEV (reference sequence). This CDR3 is built from 15 residues. This TCR derives from a man between 18 and 35 years old in good health. Some clones in this sample may be carry-over from other donors' samples. Sequencing input: naive CD4+ T cells from PBMCs. Subset noted: CD45RA+ positively selected. This chain links TRBV27 with TRBJ1-4; possible D gene TRBD1, 5 bases. CDR3 in DNA: TGTGCCAGCAGTTTTGGGTCTGGGGCGCATGAAAAACTGTTTTTT. It specifies CASSFGSGAHEKLFF.